This T cell receptor (beta chain) was identified in a study of identical twins. Findings of the study overall: In zero-insertion analyses, partial confounding could arise from invariant MAIT and iNKT cells. Weaker excess twin sharing was observed in beta out-of-frame sequences. Within cord blood, abundant beta clonotypes carried fewer insertions, but memory repertoires showed no such trend.

Healthy Caucasian donors formed the entire cohort. Of note for this clonotype: The antigen is undetermined.

One entry per CDR3 protein, called by TCRdb with MiXCR from the 5' RACE reads. This table holds around 680,000 distinct CDR3 sequences, about 9.4% found once. Germline lookup yields CDR1 KGHSH and CDR2 LQKENI. The CDR3 is 16 amino acids. With V trimmed by 3 bases and J by 4 bases, 8 bases remained unmatched. These data are also associated with another study on yellow fever vaccine responses in identical twins.

Sequenced sample: PBMCs. The rearrangement links TRBV18 to TRBJ1-4, with TRBD1 matching 7 bases. This receptor was obtained from a woman aged 18 to 35 in good health. Here the CDR3 DNA reads TGTGCCAGCTCACCCCTGCCGGGACAGAATAATGAAAAACTGTTTTTT. It yields the protein CASSPLPGQNNEKLFF.